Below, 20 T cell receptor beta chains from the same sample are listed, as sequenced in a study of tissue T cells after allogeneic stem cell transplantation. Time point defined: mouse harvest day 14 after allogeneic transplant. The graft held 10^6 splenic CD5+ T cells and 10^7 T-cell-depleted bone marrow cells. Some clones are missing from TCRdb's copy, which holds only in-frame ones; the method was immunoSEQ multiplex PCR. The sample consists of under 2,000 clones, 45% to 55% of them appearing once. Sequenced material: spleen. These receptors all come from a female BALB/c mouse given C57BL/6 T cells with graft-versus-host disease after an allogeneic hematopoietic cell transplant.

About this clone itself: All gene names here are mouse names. The CDR3 bases that were read are TGTGCAAGCAGCCTCTCCGGGACAGGGGCCAACGAAAGATTATTT. Translating it yields CASSLSGTGANERLF. The full CDR3 protein is CASSLSGTGANERLFF. The chain has TRBV16 and TRBJ1-4, with 10 bases that match TRBD1. The CDR3 goes on 1 residue after the read ends, and that part is filled in from the germline J gene. Germline CDR1 SGHSA, CDR2 FRNQAP. Germline trimming cut 5 bases from V and 3 bases from J; bases unmatched to any gene: 6. The CDR3 runs 16 residues.

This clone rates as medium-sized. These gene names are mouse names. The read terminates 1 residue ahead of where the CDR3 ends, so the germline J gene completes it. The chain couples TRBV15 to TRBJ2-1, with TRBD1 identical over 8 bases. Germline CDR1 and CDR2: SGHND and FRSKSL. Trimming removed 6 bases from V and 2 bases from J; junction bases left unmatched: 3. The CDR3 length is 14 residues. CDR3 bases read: TGTGCCAGCAGAGGGGACAGGTACTATGCTGAGCAGTTC. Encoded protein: CASRGDRYYAEQF. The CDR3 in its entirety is CASRGDRYYAEQFF. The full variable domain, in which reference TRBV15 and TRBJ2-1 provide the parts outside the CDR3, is DAGVTQTPRHEVAEKGQTIILKCEPVSGHNDLFWYRQTKIQGLELLSYFRSKSLMEDGGAFKDRFKAEMLNSSFSTLKIQPTEPKDSAVYLCASRGDRYYAEQFFGPGTRLTVL.

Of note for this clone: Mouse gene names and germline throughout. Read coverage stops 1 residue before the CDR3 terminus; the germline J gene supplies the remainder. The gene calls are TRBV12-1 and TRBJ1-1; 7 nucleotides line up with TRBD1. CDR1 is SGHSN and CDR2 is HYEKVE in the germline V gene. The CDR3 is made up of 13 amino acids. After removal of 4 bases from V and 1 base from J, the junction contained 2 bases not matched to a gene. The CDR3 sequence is CASSRDRNTEVFF. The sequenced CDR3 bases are TGTGCCAGCTCCCGGGACAGAAACACAGAAGTCTTC.

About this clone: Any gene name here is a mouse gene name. CDR3 bases read: TGTGCCAGCTCTCCGGGACAGGGGGCGAGGAACGAAAGATTATTT. Residues: CASSPGQGARNERLF. The whole CDR3 sequence reads CASSPGQGARNERLFF. The chain recombines TRBV12-2 with TRBJ1-4, with 12 bases fitting TRBD1. The read is 1 residue too short to cover the CDR3 end, so that end is filled in from the germline J gene. The CDR3 runs 16 residues. Germline V gene sequence: CDR1 SGHLS, CDR2 HYDKME. The V gene end was trimmed by 2 bases and the J gene end by 5 bases; junction bases not matched to a gene: 5.

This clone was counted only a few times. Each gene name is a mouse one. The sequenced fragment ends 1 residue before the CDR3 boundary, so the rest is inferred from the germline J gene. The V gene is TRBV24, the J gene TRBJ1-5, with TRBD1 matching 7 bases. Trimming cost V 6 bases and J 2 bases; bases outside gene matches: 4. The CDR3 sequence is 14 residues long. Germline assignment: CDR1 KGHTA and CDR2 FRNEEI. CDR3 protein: CASRNGTDNQAPLF. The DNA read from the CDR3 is TGTGCCAGCAGGAACGGGACAGACAACCAGGCTCCGCTT.

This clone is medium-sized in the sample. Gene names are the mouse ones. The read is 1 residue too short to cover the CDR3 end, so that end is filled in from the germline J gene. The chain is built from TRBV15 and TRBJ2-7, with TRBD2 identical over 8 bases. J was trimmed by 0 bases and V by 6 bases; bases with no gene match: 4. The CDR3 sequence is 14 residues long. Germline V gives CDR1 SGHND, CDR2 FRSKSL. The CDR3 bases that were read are TGTGCCAGCAGCAGACTGGGGAGCTCCTATGAACAGTAC. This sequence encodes CASSRLGSSYEQY. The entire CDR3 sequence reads CASSRLGSSYEQYF. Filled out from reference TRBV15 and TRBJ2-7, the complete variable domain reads DAGVTQTPRHEVAEKGQTIILKCEPVSGHNDLFWYRQTKIQGLELLSYFRSKSLMEDGGAFKDRFKAEMLNSSFSTLKIQPTEPKDSAVYLCASSRLGSSYEQYFGPGTRLTVL.

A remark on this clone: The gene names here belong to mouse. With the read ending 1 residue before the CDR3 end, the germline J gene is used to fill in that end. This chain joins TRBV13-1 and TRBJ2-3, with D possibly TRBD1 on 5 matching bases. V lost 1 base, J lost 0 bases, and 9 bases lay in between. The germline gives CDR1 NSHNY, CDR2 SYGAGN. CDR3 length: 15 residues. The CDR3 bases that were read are TGTGCCAGCAGTGATCAGGGCCATAGTGCAGAAACGCTGTAT. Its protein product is CASSDQGHSAETLY. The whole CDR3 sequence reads CASSDQGHSAETLYF.

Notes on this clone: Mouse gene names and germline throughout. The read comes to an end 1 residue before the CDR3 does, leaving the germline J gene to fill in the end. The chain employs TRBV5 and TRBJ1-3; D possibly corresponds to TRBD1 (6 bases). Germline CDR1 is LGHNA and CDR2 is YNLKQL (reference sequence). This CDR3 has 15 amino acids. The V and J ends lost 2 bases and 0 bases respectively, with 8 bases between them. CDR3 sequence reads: CASSQNRVSGNTLYF. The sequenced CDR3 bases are TGTGCCAGCAGCCAAAACAGGGTTTCTGGAAATACGCTCTAT.

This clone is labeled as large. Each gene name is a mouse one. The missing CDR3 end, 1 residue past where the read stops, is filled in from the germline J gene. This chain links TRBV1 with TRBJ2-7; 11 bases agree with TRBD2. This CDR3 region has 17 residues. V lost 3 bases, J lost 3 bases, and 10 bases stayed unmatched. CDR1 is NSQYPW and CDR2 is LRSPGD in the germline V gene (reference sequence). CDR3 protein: CTCSAQSSGTGGYEQYF. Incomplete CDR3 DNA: TGCACCTGCAGTGCCCAGTCGTCCGGGACTGGGGGCTATGAACAGTAC.

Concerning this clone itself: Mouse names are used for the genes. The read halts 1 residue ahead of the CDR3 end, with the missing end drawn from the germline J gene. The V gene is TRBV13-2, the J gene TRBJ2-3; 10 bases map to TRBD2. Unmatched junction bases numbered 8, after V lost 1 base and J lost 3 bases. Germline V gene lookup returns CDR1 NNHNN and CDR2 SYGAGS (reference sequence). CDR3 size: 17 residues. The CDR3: CASGDPPGGARAETLYF. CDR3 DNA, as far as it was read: TGTGCCAGCGGTGATCCTCCTGGGGGGGCGAGAGCAGAAACGCTGTAT.

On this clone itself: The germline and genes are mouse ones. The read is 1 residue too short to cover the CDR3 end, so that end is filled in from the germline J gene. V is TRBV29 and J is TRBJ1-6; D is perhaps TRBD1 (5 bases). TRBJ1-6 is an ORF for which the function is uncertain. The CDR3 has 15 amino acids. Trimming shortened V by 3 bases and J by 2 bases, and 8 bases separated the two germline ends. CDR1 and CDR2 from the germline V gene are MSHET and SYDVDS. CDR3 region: CASSLGGPYNSPLYF. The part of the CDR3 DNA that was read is TGTGCTAGCAGTTTGGGGGGTCCCTATAATTCGCCCCTCTAC.

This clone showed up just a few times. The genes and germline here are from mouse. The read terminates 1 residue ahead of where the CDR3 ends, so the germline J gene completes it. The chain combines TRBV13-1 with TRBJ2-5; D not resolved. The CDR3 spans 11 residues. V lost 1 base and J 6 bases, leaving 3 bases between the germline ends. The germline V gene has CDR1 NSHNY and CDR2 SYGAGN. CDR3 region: CASSDRDTQYF. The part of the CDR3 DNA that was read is TGTGCCAGCAGTGATCGGGACACCCAGTAC.

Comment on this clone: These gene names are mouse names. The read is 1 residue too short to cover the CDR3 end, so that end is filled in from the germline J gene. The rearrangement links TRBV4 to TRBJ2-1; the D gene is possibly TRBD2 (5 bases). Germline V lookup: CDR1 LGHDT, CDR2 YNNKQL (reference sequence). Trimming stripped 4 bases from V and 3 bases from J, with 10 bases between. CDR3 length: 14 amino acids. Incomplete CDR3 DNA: TGTGCCAGCAGCTTTGGGGTCTTCTATGCTGAGCAGTTC. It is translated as CASSFGVFYAEQF. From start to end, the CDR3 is CASSFGVFYAEQFF.

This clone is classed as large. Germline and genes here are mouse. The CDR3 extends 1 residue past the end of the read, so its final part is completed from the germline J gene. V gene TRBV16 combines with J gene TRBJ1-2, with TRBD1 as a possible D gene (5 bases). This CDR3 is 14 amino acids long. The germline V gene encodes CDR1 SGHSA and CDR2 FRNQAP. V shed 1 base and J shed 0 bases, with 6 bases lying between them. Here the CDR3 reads CASSLGQTNSDYTF. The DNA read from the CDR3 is TGTGCAAGCAGCTTAGGACAGACAAACTCCGACTACACC.

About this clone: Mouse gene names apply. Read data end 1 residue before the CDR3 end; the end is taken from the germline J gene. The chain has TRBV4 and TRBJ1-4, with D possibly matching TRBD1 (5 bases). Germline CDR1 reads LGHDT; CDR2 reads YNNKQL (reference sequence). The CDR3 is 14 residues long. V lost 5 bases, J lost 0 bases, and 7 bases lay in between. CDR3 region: CASSRQISNERLFF. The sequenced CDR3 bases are TGTGCCAGCAGCCGACAGATTTCCAACGAAAGATTATTT.

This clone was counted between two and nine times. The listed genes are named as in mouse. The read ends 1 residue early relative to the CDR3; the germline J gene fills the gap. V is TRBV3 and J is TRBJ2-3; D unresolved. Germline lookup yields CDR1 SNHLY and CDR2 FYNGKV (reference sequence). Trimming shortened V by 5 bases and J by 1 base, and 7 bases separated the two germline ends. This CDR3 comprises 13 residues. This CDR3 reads CASSRGRAETLYF. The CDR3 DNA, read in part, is TGTGCCAGCAGCCGAGGGCGTGCAGAAACGCTGTAT.

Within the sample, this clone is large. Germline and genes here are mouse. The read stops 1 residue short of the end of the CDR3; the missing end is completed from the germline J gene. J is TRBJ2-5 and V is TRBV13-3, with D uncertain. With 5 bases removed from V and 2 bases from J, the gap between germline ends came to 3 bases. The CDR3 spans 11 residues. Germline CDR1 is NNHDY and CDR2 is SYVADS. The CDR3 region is CASSLQDTQYF. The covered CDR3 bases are TGTGCCAGCAGCCTCCAAGACACCCAGTAC.

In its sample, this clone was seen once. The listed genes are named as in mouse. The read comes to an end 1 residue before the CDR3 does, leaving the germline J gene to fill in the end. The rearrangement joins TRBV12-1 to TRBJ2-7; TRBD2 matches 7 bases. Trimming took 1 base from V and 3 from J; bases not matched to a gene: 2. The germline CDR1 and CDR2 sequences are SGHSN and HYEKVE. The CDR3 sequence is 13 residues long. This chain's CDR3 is CASSLTGDYEQYF. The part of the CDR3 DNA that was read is TGTGCCAGCTCTCTAACTGGGGACTATGAACAGTAC.

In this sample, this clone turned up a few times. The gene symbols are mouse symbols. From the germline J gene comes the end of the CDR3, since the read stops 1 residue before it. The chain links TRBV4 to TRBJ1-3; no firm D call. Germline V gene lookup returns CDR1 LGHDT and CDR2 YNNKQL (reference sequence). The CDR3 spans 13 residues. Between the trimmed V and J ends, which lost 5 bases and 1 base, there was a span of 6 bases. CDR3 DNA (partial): TGTGCCAGCAGCCCAATGTCTGGAAATACGCTCTAT. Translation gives CASSPMSGNTLY. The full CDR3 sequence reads CASSPMSGNTLYF.

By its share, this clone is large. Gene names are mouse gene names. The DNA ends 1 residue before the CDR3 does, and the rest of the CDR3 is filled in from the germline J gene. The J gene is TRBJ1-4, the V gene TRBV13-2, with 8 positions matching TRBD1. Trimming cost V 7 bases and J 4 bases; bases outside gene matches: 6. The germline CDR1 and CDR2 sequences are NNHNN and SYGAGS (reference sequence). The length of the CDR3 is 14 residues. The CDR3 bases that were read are TGTGCCAGCTCTTCCGGGACAGGCAACGAAAGATTATTT. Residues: CASSSGTGNERLF. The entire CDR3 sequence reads CASSSGTGNERLFF.